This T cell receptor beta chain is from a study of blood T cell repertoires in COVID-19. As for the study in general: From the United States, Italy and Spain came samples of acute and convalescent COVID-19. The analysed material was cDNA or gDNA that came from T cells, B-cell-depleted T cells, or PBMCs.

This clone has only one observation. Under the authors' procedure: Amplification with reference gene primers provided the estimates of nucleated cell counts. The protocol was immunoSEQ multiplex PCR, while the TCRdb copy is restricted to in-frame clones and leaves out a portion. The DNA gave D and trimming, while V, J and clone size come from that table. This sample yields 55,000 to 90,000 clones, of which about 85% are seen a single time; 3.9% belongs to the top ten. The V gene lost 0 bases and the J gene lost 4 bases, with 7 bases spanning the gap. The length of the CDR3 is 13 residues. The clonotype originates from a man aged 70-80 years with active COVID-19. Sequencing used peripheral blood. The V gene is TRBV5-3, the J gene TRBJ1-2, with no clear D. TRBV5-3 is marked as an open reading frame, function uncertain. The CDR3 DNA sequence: TGTGCCAGAAGCTTGGTGGAGATCTATGGCTACACCTTC. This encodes CARSLVEIYGYTF.